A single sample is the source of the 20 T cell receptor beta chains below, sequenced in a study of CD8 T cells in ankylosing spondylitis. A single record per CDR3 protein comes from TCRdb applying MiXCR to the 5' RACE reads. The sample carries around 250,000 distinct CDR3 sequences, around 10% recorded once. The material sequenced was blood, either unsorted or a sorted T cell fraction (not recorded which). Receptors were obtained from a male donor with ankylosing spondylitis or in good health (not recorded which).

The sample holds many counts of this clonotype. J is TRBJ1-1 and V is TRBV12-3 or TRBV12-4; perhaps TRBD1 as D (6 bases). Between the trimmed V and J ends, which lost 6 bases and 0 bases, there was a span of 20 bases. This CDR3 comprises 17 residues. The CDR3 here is CASRLPRRGYMNTEAFF. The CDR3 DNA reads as TGTGCCAGCAGGCTGCCCCGCAGGGGATATATGAACACTGAAGCTTTCTTT.

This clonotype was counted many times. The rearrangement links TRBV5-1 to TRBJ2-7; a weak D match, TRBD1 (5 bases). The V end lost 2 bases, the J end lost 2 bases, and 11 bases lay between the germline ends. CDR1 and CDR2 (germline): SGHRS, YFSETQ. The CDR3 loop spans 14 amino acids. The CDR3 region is CASSFAGPTYEQYF. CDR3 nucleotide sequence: TGCGCCAGCAGCTTCGCAGGGCCCACCTACGAGCAGTACTTC. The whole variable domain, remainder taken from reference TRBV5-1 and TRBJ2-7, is KAGVTQTPRYLIKTRGQQVTLSCSPISGHRSVSWYQQTPGQGLQFLFEYFSETQRNKGNFPGRFSGRQFSNSRSEMNVSTLELGDSALYLCASSFAGPTYEQYFGPGTRLTVT.

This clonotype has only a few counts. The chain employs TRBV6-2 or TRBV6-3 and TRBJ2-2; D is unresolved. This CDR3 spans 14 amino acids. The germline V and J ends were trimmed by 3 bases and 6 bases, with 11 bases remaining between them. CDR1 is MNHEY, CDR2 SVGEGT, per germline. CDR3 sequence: CASSYGVVAGELFF. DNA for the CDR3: TGTGCCAGCAGTTATGGGGTTGTTGCCGGGGAGCTGTTTTTT.

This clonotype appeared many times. Here the CDR3 reads CSASPPRGGTEAFF. The DNA of the CDR3 is TGCAGTGCTAGCCCCCCAAGAGGGGGGACTGAAGCTTTCTTT. The chain has TRBV20-1 and TRBJ1-1, with D possibly being TRBD1 (6 bases). The CDR3 sequence is 14 residues long. Trimming removed 3 bases at V and 5 bases at J, with 16 bases between. The V gene's germline CDR1 is DFQATT and CDR2 SNEGSKA (reference sequence).

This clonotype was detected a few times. The CDR3 reads CASSPAAGRTDTQYF. Written as DNA, the CDR3 is TGTGCCAGCAGCCCAGCGGCGGGACGCACAGATACGCAGTATTTT. J is TRBJ2-3 and V is TRBV6-2 or TRBV6-3, with TRBD2 as a possible D gene (6 bases). V was pared by 6 bases and J by 1 base, with 14 bases between. CDR1 is MNHEY and CDR2 is SVGEGT in the germline V gene. The CDR3 has 15 residues.

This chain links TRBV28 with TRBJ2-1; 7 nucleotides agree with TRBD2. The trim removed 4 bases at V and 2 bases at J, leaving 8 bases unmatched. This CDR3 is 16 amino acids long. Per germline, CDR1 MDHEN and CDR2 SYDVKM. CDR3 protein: CASSSPGTTPYNEQFF. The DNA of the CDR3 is TGTGCCAGCAGTTCGCCCGGGACTACTCCCTACAATGAGCAGTTCTTC.

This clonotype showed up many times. The CDR3 loop reads CASRPDRVNTEAFF. The CDR3 nucleotides read TGTGCCAGCAGACCCGACAGGGTAAACACTGAAGCTTTCTTT. V gene TRBV12-3 or TRBV12-4 combines with J gene TRBJ1-1, with TRBD1 matching 7 bases. With V trimmed by 6 bases and J by 2 bases, 6 bases remained unmatched. This CDR3 comprises 14 residues.

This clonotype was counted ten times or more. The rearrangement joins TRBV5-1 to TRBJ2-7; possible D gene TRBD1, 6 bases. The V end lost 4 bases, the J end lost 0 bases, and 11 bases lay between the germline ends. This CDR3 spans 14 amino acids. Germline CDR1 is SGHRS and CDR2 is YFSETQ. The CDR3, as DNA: TGCGCCAGCAGCCCAGGGGTGGGCTCCTACGAGCAGTACTTC. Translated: CASSPGVGSYEQYF.

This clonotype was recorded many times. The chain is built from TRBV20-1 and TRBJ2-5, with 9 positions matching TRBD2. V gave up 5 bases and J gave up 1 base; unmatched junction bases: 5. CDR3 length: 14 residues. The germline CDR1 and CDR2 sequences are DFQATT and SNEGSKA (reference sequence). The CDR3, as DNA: TGCAGTGCTGGAAGCGGGGGGAGCCAAGAGACCCAGTACTTC. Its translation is CSAGSGGSQETQYF.

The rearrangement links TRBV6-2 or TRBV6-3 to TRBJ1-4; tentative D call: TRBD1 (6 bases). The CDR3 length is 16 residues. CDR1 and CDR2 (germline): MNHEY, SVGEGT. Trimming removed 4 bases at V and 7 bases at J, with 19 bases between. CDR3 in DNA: TGTGCCAGCAGTTCCATCTTAGGGCAGGGGACTGAAAAACTGTTTTTT. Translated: CASSSILGQGTEKLFF.

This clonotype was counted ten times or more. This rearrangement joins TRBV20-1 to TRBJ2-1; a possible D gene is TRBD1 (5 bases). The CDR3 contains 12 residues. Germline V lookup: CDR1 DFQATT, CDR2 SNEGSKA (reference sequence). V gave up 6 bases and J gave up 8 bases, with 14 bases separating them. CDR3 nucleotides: TGCAGTGCCCCAGGACCCAGGGATGAGCAGTTCTTC. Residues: CSAPGPRDEQFF.

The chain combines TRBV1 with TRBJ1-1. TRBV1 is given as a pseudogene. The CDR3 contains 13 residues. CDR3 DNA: TGCACCAGCAGGATCCTCCGGAACACTGAAGCTTTCTTT. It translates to CTSRILRNTEAFF.

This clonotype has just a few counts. CDR3: CASSPGLFFTDTQYF. DNA of the CDR3: TGTGCCAGCAGCCCCGGACTATTCTTCACAGATACGCAGTATTTT. The chain links TRBV11-2 to TRBJ2-3, with D possibly being TRBD2 (6 bases). V gave up 5 bases and J gave up 2 bases, with 14 bases separating them. CDR1 is SGHAT and CDR2 is FQNNGV in the germline V gene. There are 15 residues in the CDR3.

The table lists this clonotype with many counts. CDR3 sequence (DNA): TGCGCCAGCAGCTTTGTAAACGGGGAGCTGTTTTTT. Encoded protein: CASSFVNGELFF. The J gene is TRBJ2-2, the V gene TRBV5-1; the D is unclear. V was cut by 2 bases and J by 7 bases, with 6 bases left in between. CDR3 size: 12 residues. Germline V gene sequence: CDR1 SGHRS, CDR2 YFSETQ.

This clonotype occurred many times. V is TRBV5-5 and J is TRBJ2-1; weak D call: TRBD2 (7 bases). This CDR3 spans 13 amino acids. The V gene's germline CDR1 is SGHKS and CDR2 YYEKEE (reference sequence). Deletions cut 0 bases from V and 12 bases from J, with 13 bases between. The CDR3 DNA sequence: TGTGCCAGCAGCTTGGAGGGGGGGGGCATGCAGTTCTTC. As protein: CASSLEGGGMQFF.

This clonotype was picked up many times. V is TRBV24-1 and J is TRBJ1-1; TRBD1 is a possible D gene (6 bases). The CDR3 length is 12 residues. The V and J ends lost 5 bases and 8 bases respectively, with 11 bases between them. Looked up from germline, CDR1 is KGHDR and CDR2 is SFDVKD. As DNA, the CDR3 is TGTGCCACCAGTGGGGGGGCAGACGAAGCTTTCTTT. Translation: CATSGGADEAFF.

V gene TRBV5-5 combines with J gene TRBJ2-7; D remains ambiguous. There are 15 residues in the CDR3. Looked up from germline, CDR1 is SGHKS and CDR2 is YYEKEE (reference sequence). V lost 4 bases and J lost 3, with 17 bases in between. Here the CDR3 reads CASSPRIFTVYEQYF. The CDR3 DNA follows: TGTGCCAGCAGCCCCAGGATCTTCACAGTCTACGAGCAGTACTTC.

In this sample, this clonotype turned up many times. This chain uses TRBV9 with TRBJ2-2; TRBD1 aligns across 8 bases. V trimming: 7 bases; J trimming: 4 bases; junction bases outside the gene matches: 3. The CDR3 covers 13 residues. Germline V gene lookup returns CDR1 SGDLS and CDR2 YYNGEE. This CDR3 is CASDRGVTGELFF. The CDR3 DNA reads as TGTGCCAGCGACAGGGGTGTCACCGGGGAGCTGTTTTTT.

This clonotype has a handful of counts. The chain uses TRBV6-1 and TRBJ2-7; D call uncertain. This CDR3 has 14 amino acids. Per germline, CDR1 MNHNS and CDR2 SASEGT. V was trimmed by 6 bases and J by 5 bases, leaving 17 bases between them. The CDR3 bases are TGTGCCAGCAGAACCGACTTCGAAAGAGACGAGCAGTACTTC. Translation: CASRTDFERDEQYF.

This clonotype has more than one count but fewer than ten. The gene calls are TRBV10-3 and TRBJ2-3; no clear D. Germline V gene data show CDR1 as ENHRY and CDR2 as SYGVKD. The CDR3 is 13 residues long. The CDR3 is CATADMITDTQYF. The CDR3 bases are TGTGCTACAGCCGACATGATCACAGATACGCAGTATTTT.